This entry describes one T cell receptor beta chain. Its antigen is unknown. This sample was taken from a study of siplizumab effects on memory and regulatory T cells. The study, taken as a whole, reports: Siplizumab gave mappable alloreactive CD4+ clones an average Treg-derived fraction of about 69%, against roughly 29% in controls. Both greater diversity than memory cells and a major contribution to the alloresponse seemed to characterize naive T cells. Alloreactive sequences tracing back to unstimulated CD4+ memory cells were significantly reduced by siplizumab.

CDR1 is SGHNT, CDR2 YYREEE, per germline (reference sequence). Germline trimming cut 3 bases from V and 7 bases from J; bases unmatched to any gene: 13. The CDR3 has 17 residues. Only in-frame clones appear in the TCRdb table, and some are missing; sequencing was by immunoSEQ multiplex PCR. In the table there are 100,000 or so clones, just over 90% of which are singletons. This sequence joins TRBV5-4 and TRBJ2-2; 9 bases map to TRBD2. The TCR was taken from a human donor in good health. Sequencing was carried out using CD4+ T cells sorted from blood. CDR3 coding DNA: TGTGCCAGCAGCTCAATGACTAGCGGAAGAAGAGGCGGGGAGCTGTTTTTT. Translating gives CASSSMTSGRRGGELFF. Full variable domain (rest looked up from reference TRBV5-4 and TRBJ2-2): ETGVTQSPTHLIKTRGQQVTLRCSSQSGHNTVSWYQQALGQGPQFIFQYYREEENGRGNFPPRFSGLQFPNYSSELNVNALELDDSALYLCASSSMTSGRRGGELFFGEGSRLTVL.